The 20 T cell receptor beta chains below come from one sample, sequenced in a study of T-cell memory formation after mild COVID-19. TCRdb re-analysed the 5' RACE reads in MiXCR, keeping a single row per CDR3 protein. The sample lists about 350,000 distinct CDR3 sequences, about 20% occurring once. The sequenced material came from PBMCs or a T cell subset sorted from them (not recorded which). These receptors were taken from a man younger than 30 who had mild COVID-19 (a few samples of this study predate the infection). Cell type and time point are not known.

This clonotype was picked up a small number of times. The rearrangement uses TRBV4-3 and TRBJ2-1; D tentatively fits TRBD1 or TRBD2 (5 bases each). Germline V lookup: CDR1 LGHNA, CDR2 YSLEER. There are 16 residues in the CDR3. V was cut by 0 bases and J by 8 bases, with 17 bases left in between. The CDR3 protein is CASSQDGPGSRDEQFF. The CDR3 DNA is TGCGCCAGCAGCCAAGATGGCCCAGGGAGTCGCGATGAGCAGTTCTTC.

The chain has TRBV27 and TRBJ2-1; possibly TRBD1 for D (6 bases). There are 14 residues in the CDR3. CDR1 is MNHEY and CDR2 is SMNVEV in the germline V gene (reference sequence). V shed 2 bases and J shed 5 bases, with 10 bases lying between them. The CDR3, as DNA: TGTGCCAGCAGTTTAGGGACATTTCACAATGAGCAGTTCTTC. As protein: CASSLGTFHNEQFF.

V is TRBV24-1 and J is TRBJ2-5, with D perhaps matching TRBD1 (6 bases). The CDR3 runs 18 residues. The V end was cut by 1 base, the J end by 0 bases, with 17 bases between. Germline V gene data show CDR1 as KGHDR and CDR2 as SFDVKD. As DNA, the CDR3 is TGTGCCACCAGTGATTTTCCCACGGGACACATGTACCAAGAGACCCAGTACTTC. As protein: CATSDFPTGHMYQETQYF.

Details on this clonotype: A much larger clone differs from this one at a single base, so this may be a read error. The genes are TRBV9 and TRBJ2-5, with D perhaps matching TRBD2 (5 bases). The V gene's germline CDR1 is SGDLS and CDR2 YYNGEE. The V and J ends lost 0 bases and 1 base respectively, with 10 bases between them. This CDR3 is built from 15 residues. The CDR3 protein is CASSVAGVLQETQYF. The CDR3 DNA sequence: TGTGCCAGCAGCGTAGCCGGGGTCCTCCAAGAGACCCAGTACTTC.

This clonotype was detected only a few times. The gene calls are TRBV7-2 and TRBJ2-3; maybe TRBD2 (6 bases). Trimming shortened V by 9 bases and J by 3 bases, and 22 bases separated the two germline ends. The CDR3 loop spans 16 amino acids. CDR1 is SGHTA and CDR2 is FQGNSA in the germline V gene. The CDR3 reads CASKPRGTVGTDTQYF. CDR3 nucleotide sequence: TGTGCCAGTAAACCCCGGGGGACTGTTGGGACAGATACGCAGTATTTT.

V gene TRBV7-9 combines with J gene TRBJ1-1, with D uncertain. Trimming pared 5 bases from V and 1 base from J, leaving 14 bases between. Germline V lookup: CDR1 SEHNR, CDR2 FQNEAQ (reference sequence). This CDR3 has 15 amino acids. The DNA for the CDR3 is TGTGCCAGCAGCCCCTCGGAGCAGCCGAACACTGAAGCTTTCTTT. This sequence encodes CASSPSEQPNTEAFF.

V and J are TRBV20-1 and TRBJ2-3; 7 bases align to TRBD2. Losses at the gene ends were 5 bases for V and 4 bases for J; bases not matched to a gene: 3. The CDR3 runs 12 residues. Germline V gene data show CDR1 as DFQATT and CDR2 as SNEGSKA (reference sequence). The CDR3 is CSARTRADTQYF. CDR3 sequence (DNA): TGCAGTGCTCGGACTAGAGCAGATACGCAGTATTTT.

V gene TRBV7-9 combines with J gene TRBJ2-7; 9 nucleotides match TRBD1. CDR3 size: 12 residues. Trimming took 6 bases from V and 5 from J; bases not matched to a gene: 2. Germline CDR1 and CDR2: SEHNR and FQNEAQ (reference sequence). As DNA, the CDR3 is TGTGCCAGCAGGGACAGGGGCCACGAGCAGTACTTC. Translation gives CASRDRGHEQYF.

The chain links TRBV4-1 to TRBJ2-5; TRBD2 matches 7 bases. The CDR3 extends over 15 amino acids. The germline gives CDR1 MGHRA, CDR2 YSYEKL. The V and J ends lost 1 base and 5 bases, in that order; junction bases with no gene match: 7. The CDR3 coding sequence is TGCGCCAGCAGCCAAGTTAACTTGGGAGGGGAGACCCAGTACTTC. Encoded protein: CASSQVNLGGETQYF.

The J gene is TRBJ2-5, the V gene TRBV6-5; a weak D match, TRBD2 (6 bases). The CDR3 is 13 amino acids. Between the trimmed V and J ends, which lost 6 bases and 1 base, there was a span of 9 bases. From germline, CDR1 is MNHEY and CDR2 SVGAGI. DNA for the CDR3: TGTGCCAGCAGACGGGGGTTCCAAGAGACCCAGTACTTC. Residues: CASRRGFQETQYF.

This clonotype turned up a few times. The chain employs TRBV9 and TRBJ1-5; D is undetermined. Germline CDR1 SGDLS, CDR2 YYNGEE. The CDR3 is 12 amino acids. The ends were cut back, 4 bases at V and 9 bases at J, with 11 bases in the middle. The CDR3 nucleotides are TGTGCCAGCAGCTCCCATGAAGGGCCCCAGCATTTT. As protein: CASSSHEGPQHF.

This clonotype occurred many times. The chain is built from TRBV23-1 and TRBJ1-1; possible D gene TRBD1, 5 bases. TRBV23-1 has ORF status, its function being uncertain. The CDR3 runs to 14 residues. V dropped 3 bases and J dropped 6 bases, with 14 bases sitting between them. The CDR3 bases are TGCGCCAGCAGTCAGACTGAGAGGGGCCCTGAAGCTTTCTTT. It yields the protein CASSQTERGPEAFF.

The chain recombines TRBV7-8 with TRBJ2-7; 14 bases agree with TRBD2. Germline V CDR1 and CDR2: SGHVS, FQNEAQ. V shed 3 bases and J 0 bases; nucleotides not matched to a gene: 7. CDR3 length equals 18 residues. CDR3 DNA: TGTGCCAGCAGCTTGGCCGGACTAGCGGGGGGTAGCTCCTACGAGCAGTACGTC. This encodes CASSLAGLAGGSSYEQYV.

This clonotype showed up just a few times. The chain is built from TRBV6-5 and TRBJ1-2; no clear D. Germline loops: CDR1 MNHEY, CDR2 SVGAGI. The CDR3 length is 13 residues. V gave up 3 bases and J gave up 3 bases, with 8 bases separating them. CDR3: CASSYVGYYGYTF. As DNA, the CDR3 is TGTGCCAGCAGTTATGTGGGGTACTATGGCTACACCTTC.

This clonotype has just a few counts. This rearrangement joins TRBV11-2 to TRBJ1-6, with 8 bases aligning to TRBD1. Germline V gene sequence: CDR1 SGHAT, CDR2 FQNNGV. Trimming removed 4 bases from V and 10 bases from J; junction bases left unmatched: 9. The CDR3 is 15 amino acids. The CDR3 sequence is CASSSGQGAGSPLHF. The CDR3 DNA is TGTGCCAGCAGCTCCGGACAGGGTGCTGGCTCACCCCTCCACTTT. Supplemented by reference TRBV11-2 and TRBJ1-6, the full variable domain reads EAGVAQSPRYKIIEKRQSVAFWCNPISGHATLYWYQQILGQGPKLLIQFQNNGVVDDSQLPKDRFSAERLKGVDSTLKIQPAKLEDSAVYLCASSSGQGAGSPLHFGNGTRLTVT.

This clonotype was seen only a few times. The genes are TRBV4-2 and TRBJ2-3; 9 bases line up with TRBD2. Germline CDR1 is LGHNA and CDR2 is YNFKEQ. With V trimmed by 4 bases and J by 1 base, 3 bases remained unmatched. The CDR3 runs to 15 residues. The CDR3: CASSPRTSGTDTQYF. The CDR3 nucleotides are TGTGCCAGCAGCCCTCGGACTAGCGGCACAGATACGCAGTATTTT.

The rearrangement links TRBV7-9 to TRBJ2-7; D assignment may be TRBD1 or TRBD2 (5 bases each). The V and J ends lost 5 bases and 0 bases respectively, with 14 bases between them. CDR3 length: 15 amino acids. CDR1 and CDR2 (germline): SEHNR, FQNEAQ (reference sequence). The DNA of the CDR3 is TGTGCCAGCAGCCTCAGGGTGGGGAGCTCCTACGAGCAGTACTTC. This gives the protein CASSLRVGSSYEQYF.

At least ten counts were recorded for this clonotype. This chain connects TRBV5-1 to TRBJ1-1; a possible D gene is TRBD1 (6 bases). Germline CDR1 SGHRS, CDR2 YFSETQ. The V end was cut by 4 bases, the J end by 6 bases, with 16 bases between. The CDR3 totals 14 residues. The CDR3 loop reads CASSARGAISEAFF. The CDR3 nucleotides are TGCGCCAGCAGCGCCCGGGGGGCGATTTCTGAAGCTTTCTTT.

V usage is TRBV7-9 and J usage is TRBJ1-6; tentatively, D is TRBD1 (6 bases). Trimming stripped 4 bases from V and 6 bases from J, with 16 bases between. The CDR3 extends over 16 amino acids. Germline V lookup: CDR1 SEHNR, CDR2 FQNEAQ (reference sequence). As DNA, the CDR3 is TGTGCCAGCAGCTCCGGGGGGCCAAACGTTAATTCACCCCTCCACTTT. Its translation: CASSSGGPNVNSPLHF.

The chain employs TRBV9 and TRBJ2-5; a weak D match, TRBD1 (6 bases). The germline V gene encodes CDR1 SGDLS and CDR2 YYNGEE. V was trimmed by 3 bases and J by 5 bases, leaving 20 bases between them. This CDR3 is 16 amino acids long. CDR3 sequence: CASSGKTGTLGETQYF. CDR3 in DNA: TGTGCCAGCAGCGGAAAGACAGGCACCTTAGGGGAGACCCAGTACTTC.